This is a list of T cell receptor beta chains from one sample in a study of CD8+ T cells in alopecia areata. Clones were read by immunoSEQ multiplex PCR, and TCRdb kept only the in-frame ones, dropping some. Altogether about 120,000 clones are present, about half being singletons, with the ten largest covering roughly 0.5%. This specimen was CD4+ T cells sorted from blood, taken at week 4, from a patient treated with tofacitinib. The receptors were gathered from a human donor with alopecia areata. The CDR3 runs from the conserved cysteine through the conserved F or W. The D gene is left open where the match is weak. Some rows have no size entry. The others give once, few or many, or a class for an expanded clone.

clone_size j_call d_call v_call cdr3_length cdr3_aa cdr3_nt
NA TRBJ1-1 NA TRBV30 12 CAWSEGTGRAFF TGTGCCTGGAGTGAAGGCACAGGGCGAGCTTTCTTT
NA TRBJ1-5 TRBD1 TRBV5-1 14 CASSLTGGNQPQHF TGCGCCAGCAGCTTGACAGGGGGCAATCAGCCCCAGCATTTT
NA TRBJ2-1 TRBD2 TRBV25-1 15 CASSLSGGAYNEQFF TGTGCCAGCAGCCTTAGCGGGGGGGCTTACAATGAGCAGTTCTTC
NA TRBJ1-2 NA TRBV29-1 10 CSVDIYGYTF TGCAGCGTTGACATCTATGGCTACACCTTC
NA TRBJ2-7 NA TRBV6-5 16 CASSYLAGLPTYEQYF TGTGCCAGCAGTTACCTCGCGGGTTTGCCTACCTACGAGCAGTACTTC
NA TRBJ2-3 TRBD2 TRBV6-4 15 CASSTLAGGADTQYF TGTGCCAGCAGTACGCTAGCGGGAGGCGCAGATACGCAGTATTTT
NA TRBJ1-5 NA TRBV15 16 CATSRGGRGSNQPQHF TGTGCCACCAGCAGAGGTGGGAGAGGGAGCAATCAGCCCCAGCATTTT
NA TRBJ2-3 NA TRBV7-9 14 CASSLGTVADTQYF TGTGCCAGCAGCTTAGGGACCGTCGCAGATACGCAGTATTTT
NA TRBJ2-2 TRBD1 TRBV10-3 17 CAISDPRTGGSTGELFF TGTGCCATCAGTGATCCGCGGACAGGGGGTTCCACCGGGGAGCTGTTTTTT
NA TRBJ1-5 NA TRBV2 13 CASSVGLNQPQHF TGTGCCAGCAGTGTCGGATTGAATCAGCCCCAGCATTTT
NA TRBJ2-3 NA TRBV29-1 14 CSVAGRASTDTQYF TGCAGCGTGGCCGGTAGAGCTAGCACAGATACGCAGTATTTT
NA TRBJ2-7 NA TRBV29-1 12 CSVEGTGYEQYF TGCAGCGTTGAGGGGACGGGCTACGAGCAGTACTTC
many TRBJ1-2 NA TRBV29-1 13 CSVEWIGVGGYTF TGCAGCGTTGAATGGATAGGGGTGGGTGGCTACACCTTC